This T cell receptor (beta chain) is drawn from a study of tumor-infiltrating lymphocytes in oesophageal squamous cell carcinoma. A single record per CDR3 protein comes from TCRdb applying MiXCR to the PCR reads. The sample contains 9,900 or so distinct CDR3 sequences, approximately 62% of which appear only once. The CDR3 covers 11 residues. Germline V gives CDR1 SGHVT, CDR2 SQSDAQ. The chain combines TRBV7-4 with TRBJ2-4; D uncertain. The closer fit of TRBJ2-5 to the DNA end suggests the J call may be wrong. The TCR comes from a male donor with esophageal squamous cell carcinoma. The material sequenced was esophageal tumor tissue. The CDR3 sequence is CASSAGQTQYF. The CDR3 DNA reads as TGTGCCAGCAGCGCTGGACAGACCCAGTACTTC.